This T cell receptor (beta chain) was sequenced in a study of T cell clonality in common variable immunodeficiency. Sequencing input was equivalent genomic DNA from CVID and controls. Sequencing used immunoSEQ multiplex PCR; TCRdb keeps in-frame clones, though not all of them. The sample presents approximately 37,000 clones, none singletons. Most patients and controls had Caucasian heritage. This clone was seen many times. The sequence came from a person aged 18 to 70 in good health. Specimen: peripheral blood mononuclear cells.

The CDR3 protein is CASSRTGTEETQYF. CDR3 DNA, as far as it was read: TGTGCCAGCTCACGGACCGGGACAGAAGAGACC. The chain has TRBV18 and TRBJ2-5; 7 bases line up with TRBD1. The read stops 3 residues short of the end of the CDR3; the missing end is completed from the germline J gene. V lost 4 bases and J lost 3; bases outside the gene matches: 5. Germline V gene sequence: CDR1 KGHSH, CDR2 LQKENI. This CDR3 has 14 amino acids.